Detailed here is one T cell receptor beta chain. This record comes from a study of blood T cell repertoires in COVID-19. Study in general: Collection of acute and convalescent COVID-19 samples took place in the United States, Italy and Spain. PBMCs, B-cell-depleted T cells, or T cells were the source of the cDNA or gDNA that made up the material.

Authors' analysis steps: Researchers report that nucleated cell counts were estimated from reference gene primer amplification. Measured with immunoSEQ multiplex PCR; TCRdb has only the in-frame clones, and not every one. The V and J calls and clone size come from that table; D and trimming were worked out from the DNA. The sample includes a few hundred thousand clones, about 86% seen only once; the top ten take approximately 10%. Ages ranged from about 18 to 100 years, with residence in about two dozen US areas. CDR1 is MDHEN and CDR2 is SYDVKM in the germline V gene. Trimming cost V 1 base and J 0 bases, with 9 bases left between them. The CDR3 length is 15 residues.

The sample comprised PBMCs or T cells enriched from blood (not recorded which). The chain links TRBV28 to TRBJ1-1; D gene ambiguous. The sequence derives from a woman aged 45 to 65 who had recovered from COVID-19. The CDR3 is CASSLSGTMNTEAFF. The CDR3 DNA reads as TGTGCCAGCAGTTTATCCGGCACTATGAACACTGAAGCTTTCTTT.